This paragraph covers one TCR beta chain sequence. The antigen is undetermined. These data originate in a study of T-cell memory formation after mild COVID-19. Whole-study context: TCR clusters showed largely donor specificity. General observations from the study: Shrinking CD4+ clones were chiefly CM and EM; CD8+ ones were chiefly EMRA.

The CDR3 is made up of 14 amino acids. V was trimmed by 6 bases and J by 7 bases, leaving 16 bases between them. Using its own MiXCR run on the 5' RACE reads, TCRdb lists one record per CDR3 protein. The data show around 420,000 distinct CDR3 sequences, more than 20% seen once. This TCR was recovered from an adult woman who had mild COVID-19 (a few samples of this study predate the infection). Cell type and time point are not known. The chain carries TRBV12-3 or TRBV12-4 and TRBJ2-1; D may be TRBD2 (5 bases). The sequenced sample consisted of PBMCs or a T cell subset sorted from them (not recorded which). The CDR3 DNA is TGTGCCAGCAGCCTGGCGATAGCGAGAAATGAGCAGTTCTTC. This translates into CASSLAIARNEQFF.